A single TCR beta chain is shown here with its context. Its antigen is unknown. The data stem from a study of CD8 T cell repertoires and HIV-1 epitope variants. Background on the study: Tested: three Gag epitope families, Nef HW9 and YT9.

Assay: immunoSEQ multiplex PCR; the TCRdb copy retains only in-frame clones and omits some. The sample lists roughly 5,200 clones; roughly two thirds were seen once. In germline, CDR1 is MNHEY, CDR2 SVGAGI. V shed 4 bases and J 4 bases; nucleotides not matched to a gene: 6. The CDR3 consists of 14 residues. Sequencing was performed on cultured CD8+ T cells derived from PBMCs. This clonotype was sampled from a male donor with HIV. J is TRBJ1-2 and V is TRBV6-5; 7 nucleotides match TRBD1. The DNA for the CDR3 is TGTGCCAGCAGTTCAGACCCAGGGGGCTATGGCTACACCTTC. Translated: CASSSDPGGYGYTF.